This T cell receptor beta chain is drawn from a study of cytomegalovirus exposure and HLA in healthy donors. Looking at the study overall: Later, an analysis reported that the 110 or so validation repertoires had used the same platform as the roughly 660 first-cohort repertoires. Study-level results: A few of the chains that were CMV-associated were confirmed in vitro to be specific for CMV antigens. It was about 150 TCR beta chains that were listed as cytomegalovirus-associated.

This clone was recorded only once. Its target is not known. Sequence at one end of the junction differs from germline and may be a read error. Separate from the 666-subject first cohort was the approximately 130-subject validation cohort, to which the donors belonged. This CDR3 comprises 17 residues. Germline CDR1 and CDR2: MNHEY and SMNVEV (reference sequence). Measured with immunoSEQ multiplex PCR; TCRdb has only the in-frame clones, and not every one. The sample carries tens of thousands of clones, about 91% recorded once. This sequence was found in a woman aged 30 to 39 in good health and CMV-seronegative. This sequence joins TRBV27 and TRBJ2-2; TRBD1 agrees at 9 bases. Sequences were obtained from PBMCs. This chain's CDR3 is CASSVSPWDRVTGELFF. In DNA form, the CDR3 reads TGTGCCAGCAGTGTATCCCCCTGGGACAGGGTGACCGGGGAGCTGTTTTTT.